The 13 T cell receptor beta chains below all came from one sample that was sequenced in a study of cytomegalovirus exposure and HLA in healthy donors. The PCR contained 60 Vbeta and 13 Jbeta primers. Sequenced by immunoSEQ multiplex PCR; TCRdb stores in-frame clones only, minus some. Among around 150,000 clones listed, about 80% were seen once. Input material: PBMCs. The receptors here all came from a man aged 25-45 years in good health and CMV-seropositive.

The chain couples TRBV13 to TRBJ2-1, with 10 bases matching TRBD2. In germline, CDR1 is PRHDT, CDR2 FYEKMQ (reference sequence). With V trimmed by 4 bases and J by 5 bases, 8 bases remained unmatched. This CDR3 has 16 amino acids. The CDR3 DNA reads TGTGCCAGCAGCTCCCCGGTAGCGGGAGGCCACAATGAGCAGTTCTTC. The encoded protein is CASSSPVAGGHNEQFF.

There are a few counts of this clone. The CDR3 reads CASSPTSGRPSTDTQYF. CDR3 DNA sequence: TGTGCCAGCAGCCCGACTAGCGGGAGGCCTAGCACAGATACGCAGTATTTT. This chain links TRBV13 with TRBJ2-3, with 13 bases fitting TRBD2. Germline lookup yields CDR1 PRHDT and CDR2 FYEKMQ (reference sequence). Trimming removed 5 bases from V and 0 bases from J; junction bases left unmatched: 5. The CDR3 consists of 17 residues.

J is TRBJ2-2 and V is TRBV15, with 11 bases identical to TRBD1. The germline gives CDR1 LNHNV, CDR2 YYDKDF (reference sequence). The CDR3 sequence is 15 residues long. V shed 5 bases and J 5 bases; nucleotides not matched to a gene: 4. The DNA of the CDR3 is TGTGCCACCAGCCCGGGACAGGGGGTTACCGGGGAGCTGTTTTTT. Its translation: CATSPGQGVTGELFF.

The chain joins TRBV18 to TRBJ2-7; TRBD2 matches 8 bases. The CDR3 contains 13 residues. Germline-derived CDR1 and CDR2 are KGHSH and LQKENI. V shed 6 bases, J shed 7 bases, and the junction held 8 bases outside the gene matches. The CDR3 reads CASSPGRVWEQYF. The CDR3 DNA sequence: TGTGCCAGCTCCCCCGGGAGGGTGTGGGAGCAGTACTTC.

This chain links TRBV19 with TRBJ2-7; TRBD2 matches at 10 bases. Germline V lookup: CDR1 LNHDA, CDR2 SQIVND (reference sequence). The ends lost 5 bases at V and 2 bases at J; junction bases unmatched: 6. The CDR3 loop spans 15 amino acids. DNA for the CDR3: TGTGCCAGTAGTCTCGTAGCGGGAGGCGCCTACGAGCAGTACTTC. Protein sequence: CASSLVAGGAYEQYF.

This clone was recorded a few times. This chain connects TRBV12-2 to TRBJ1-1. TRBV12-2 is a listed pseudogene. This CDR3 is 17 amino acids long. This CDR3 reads CASRSRGGRSMNTEAFF. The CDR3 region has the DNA TGTGCAAGTCGCTCCCGGGGGGGCAGGAGCATGAACACTGAAGCTTTCTTT.

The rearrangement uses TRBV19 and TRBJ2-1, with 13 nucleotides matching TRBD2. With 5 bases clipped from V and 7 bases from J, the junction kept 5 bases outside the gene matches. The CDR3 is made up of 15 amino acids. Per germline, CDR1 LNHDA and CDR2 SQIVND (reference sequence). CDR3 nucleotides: TGTGCCAGTAGTCCCAGGACTAGCGGGAGTAATGAGCAGTTCTTC. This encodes CASSPRTSGSNEQFF.

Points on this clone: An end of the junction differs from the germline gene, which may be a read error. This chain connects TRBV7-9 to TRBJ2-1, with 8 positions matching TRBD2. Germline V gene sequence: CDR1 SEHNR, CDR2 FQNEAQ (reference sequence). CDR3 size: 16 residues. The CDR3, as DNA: TGTTCCAGCAGCTCGACTAGCGTAAGCTCCTACAATGAGCAGTTCTTC. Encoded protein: CSSSSTSVSSYNEQFF.

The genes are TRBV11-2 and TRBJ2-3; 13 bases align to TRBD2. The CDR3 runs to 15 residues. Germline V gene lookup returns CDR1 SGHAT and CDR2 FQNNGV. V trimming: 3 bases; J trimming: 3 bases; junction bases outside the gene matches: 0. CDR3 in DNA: TGTGCCAGCAGCTTGACTAGCGGGGGGACAGATACGCAGTATTTT. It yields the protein CASSLTSGGTDTQYF.

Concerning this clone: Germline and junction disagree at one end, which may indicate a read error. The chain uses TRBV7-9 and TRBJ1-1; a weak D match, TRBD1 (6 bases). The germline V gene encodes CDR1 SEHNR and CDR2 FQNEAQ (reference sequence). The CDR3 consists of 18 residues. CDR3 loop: CSSSLVWDRGGLNTEAFF. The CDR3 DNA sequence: TGTTCCAGCAGCTTAGTCTGGGATCGTGGGGGCTTGAACACTGAAGCTTTCTTT.

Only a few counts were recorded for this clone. CDR3 DNA sequence: TGTGCCAGCAGTGGCCTGGGGCGTGGTGGCTACACCTTC. This gives the protein CASSGLGRGGYTF. V usage is TRBV2 and J usage is TRBJ1-2; maybe TRBD1 (5 bases). Trimming shortened V by 4 bases and J by 7 bases, and 13 bases separated the two germline ends. CDR3 length: 13 amino acids. Germline lookup yields CDR1 SNHLY and CDR2 FYNNEI.

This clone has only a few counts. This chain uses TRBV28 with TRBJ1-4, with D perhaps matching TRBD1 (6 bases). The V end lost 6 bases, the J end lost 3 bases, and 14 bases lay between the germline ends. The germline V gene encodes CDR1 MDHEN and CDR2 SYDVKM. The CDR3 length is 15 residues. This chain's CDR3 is CASSERGGANEKLFF. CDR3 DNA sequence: TGTGCCAGCAGCGAAAGGGGGGGTGCTAATGAAAAACTGTTTTTT.

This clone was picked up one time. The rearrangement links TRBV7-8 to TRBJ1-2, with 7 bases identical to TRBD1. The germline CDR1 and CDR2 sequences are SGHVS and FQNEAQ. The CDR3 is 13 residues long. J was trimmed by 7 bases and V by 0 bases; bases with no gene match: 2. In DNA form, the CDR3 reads TGTGCCAGCAGCTTAGCAGGGGGCCGTGGCTACACCTTC. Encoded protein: CASSLAGGRGYTF. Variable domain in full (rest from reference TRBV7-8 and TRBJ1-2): GAGVSQSPRYKVAKRGQDVALRCDPISGHVSLFWYQQALGQGPEFLTYFQNEAQLDKSGLPSDRFFAERPEGSVSTLKIQRTQQEDSAVYLCASSLAGGRGYTFGSGTRLTVV.